Below, 31 T cell receptor beta chains from the same sample are listed, as sequenced in a study of kidney transplant recipient with SARS-CoV-2 infection. TCRdb used MiXCR to reprocess the reads, holding one entry per CDR3 protein. The sample has roughly 230,000 distinct CDR3 sequences; around 28% are singletons. This specimen consisted of a blood sample, obtained at baseline and on day 111 from a kidney transplant recipient. The receptors were sampled from a male patient in his thirties who had COVID-19 and was a kidney transplant recipient. Some of these T cells may belong to the graft donor.

This clonotype was detected ten times or more. This rearrangement joins TRBV6-1 to TRBJ2-6, with D hard to call. Germline CDR1 and CDR2: MNHNS and SASEGT. CDR3 length equals 14 residues. V lost 1 base and J 0 bases, leaving 1 base between the germline ends. CDR3 region: CASSEVSGANVLTF. CDR3 nucleotide sequence: TGTGCCAGCAGTGAAGTCTCTGGGGCCAACGTCCTGACTTTC.

Remarks on this clonotype: A read error may explain this, as a much larger clone is one base away. This sequence joins TRBV2 and TRBJ1-2; D is perhaps TRBD1 (6 bases). The CDR3 loop spans 14 amino acids. Per germline, CDR1 SNHLY and CDR2 FYNNEI. As DNA, the CDR3 is TGTGCCAGCCCTCAAGGACAGTGGAGATTTGGCTACGCCTTC. Amino acid sequence: CASPQGQWRFGYAF.

This clonotype turned up a few times. The chain joins TRBV7-2 to TRBJ2-3; 10 bases are shared with TRBD2. Germline V gene data show CDR1 as SGHTA and CDR2 as FQGNSA. The V and J ends lost 4 bases and 2 bases, in that order; junction bases with no gene match: 6. The CDR3 has 16 amino acids. This chain's CDR3 is CASSSTGLADTDTQYF. The CDR3 nucleotides are TGTGCCAGCAGCTCAACCGGACTAGCGGACACAGATACGCAGTATTTT.

At least ten counts were recorded for this clonotype. V usage is TRBV21-1 and J usage is TRBJ1-5; the table's D call of TRBD1 was not tested on the DNA. TRBV21-1 is labeled a pseudogene. This CDR3 is 14 amino acids long. CDR3 sequence reads: CASSKAGTNQPQHF. The CDR3 DNA reads TGTGCCAGCAGCAAAGCGGGGACCAATCAGCCCCAGCATTTT.

This clonotype was seen many times. J is TRBJ1-1 and V is TRBV5-6; the match to TRBD1 covers 9 bases. Germline-derived CDR1 and CDR2 are SGHDT and YYEEEE. The CDR3 has 14 residues. J gave up 4 bases and V 0 bases, and 1 base lay outside the gene matches. CDR3 region: CASSLAGQGTEAFF. As DNA, the CDR3 is TGTGCCAGCAGCTTGGCGGGACAGGGCACTGAAGCTTTCTTT.

This clonotype was observed many times. The rearrangement joins TRBV7-3 to TRBJ1-2, with TRBD1 matching 7 bases. This CDR3 comprises 14 residues. The V and J ends lost 7 bases and 6 bases, in that order; junction bases with no gene match: 11. Germline CDR1 SGHTA, CDR2 FQGTGA. In DNA, the CDR3 is TGTGCCAGCACATTTGGTGGGACAGATAATGGCTACACCTTC. Protein: CASTFGGTDNGYTF.

This clonotype showed up just once. Just one base apart from a much larger clone, this may be a read error. The chain joins TRBV21-1 to TRBJ2-6. TRBV21-1 constitutes a pseudogene. This CDR3 is 18 amino acids long. CDR3 nucleotide sequence: TGTGCCAGCGGGTGCGAGGTAGCTACAACAAAGTCGGGCCACGTCCTGACTTTC. It translates to CASGCEVATTKSGHVLTF.

This clonotype was detected ten times or more. CDR3 bases: TGTGCCAGCAGCTATACTGATCCCATTTCTTTCTCTGAGACCCAGTACTTC. It yields the protein CASSYTDPISFSETQYF. The chain combines TRBV3-1 with TRBJ2-5; no firm D call. The CDR3 extends over 17 amino acids. The V gene's germline CDR1 is LGHDT and CDR2 YNNKEL (reference sequence). Trimming took off 5 bases at V and 5 bases at J, with 24 bases between the two ends.

This clonotype was found many times. The chain joins TRBV12-3 or TRBV12-4 to TRBJ2-7; D possibly corresponds to TRBD1 (5 bases). The V end lost 4 bases, the J end lost 3 bases, and 10 bases lay between the germline ends. This CDR3 is built from 13 residues. The CDR3 loop is CASSSQGFYEQYF. DNA of the CDR3: TGTGCCAGCAGTTCCCAGGGATTCTACGAGCAGTACTTC.

In regard to this clonotype: One base away lies a much larger clone, so this may be a sequencing read error. J is TRBJ2-4 and V is TRBV7-9; D gene uncertain. The J call is doubtful: the DNA matches TRBJ2-7 better. CDR1 and CDR2 from the germline V gene are SEHNR and FQNEAQ (reference sequence). The CDR3 runs to 15 residues. CDR3 in DNA: TGTGCCAGCAGCCCCGGCCGGGTTTCTGTTCGCGAGCAGTACTTC. This sequence encodes CASSPGRVSVREQYF.

This clonotype has just one count. A read error may explain this, as a much larger clone is one base away. CDR3 loop: CANSFQKDWNGYTF. CDR3 nucleotides: TGTGCCAATAGCTTCCAAAAAGACTGGAATGGCTACACCTTC. The rearrangement joins TRBV19 to TRBJ1-2; D is undetermined. V was trimmed by 10 bases and J by 6 bases, leaving 21 bases between them. CDR1 and CDR2 (germline): LNHDA, SQIVND (reference sequence). The CDR3 length is 14 residues.

A word on this clonotype: Since the CDR3 does not end with the conserved phenylalanine or tryptophan, this likely comes from a read error. The V gene is TRBV6-5, the J gene TRBJ1-2; no definite D call. The CDR3 runs 17 residues. Germline V gives CDR1 MNHEY, CDR2 SVGAGI. The V and J ends lost 5 bases and 4 bases respectively, with 23 bases between them. DNA of the CDR3: TGTGCCAGCAGTCTAGGCGAGGAATGTAGAAGGACCTATGGCTACACCATC. It specifies CASSLGEECRRTYGYTI.

Turning to this clonotype: A read error may explain this, as a much larger clone is one base away. The J gene is TRBJ2-6, the V gene TRBV7-9, with D tentatively TRBD1 (6 bases). CDR1 SEHNR and CDR2 FQNEAQ come from the germline V gene (reference sequence). This CDR3 is 14 amino acids long. CDR3 in amino acids: CASSPGAGANALTF. CDR3 DNA: TGTGCCAGCAGCCCAGGGGCCGGGGCCAACGCCCTGACTTTC.

This clonotype was seen a handful of times. The chain combines TRBV15 with TRBJ2-3; D is possibly TRBD1 or TRBD2 (8 bases each). V gave up 3 bases and J gave up 1 base, with 20 bases separating them. This CDR3 contains 18 residues. Germline V CDR1 and CDR2: LNHNV, YYDKDF (reference sequence). The CDR3 DNA reads TGTGCCACCAGCAGCGGACAGGGACTAGAATTGCGCACAGATACGCAGTATTTT. It is translated as CATSSGQGLELRTDTQYF. The whole variable domain, remainder taken from reference TRBV15 and TRBJ2-3, is DAMVIQNPRYQVTQFGKPVTLSCSQTLNHNVMYWYQQKSSQAPKLLFHYYDKDFNNEADTPDNFQSRRPNTSFCFLDIRSPGLGDTAMYLCATSSGQGLELRTDTQYFGPGTRLTVL.

This clonotype appeared many times. The V call is TRBV2, the J call TRBJ2-7; 7 bases are shared with TRBD1. CDR3 length: 13 residues. The junction had 7 bases not matched to a gene; V was cut back by 11 bases and J by 0 bases. Germline V lookup: CDR1 SNHLY, CDR2 FYNNEI. Here the CDR3 reads CAQGDSPSYEQYF. CDR3 nucleotides: TGTGCCCAGGGGGACAGTCCCTCCTACGAGCAGTACTTC.

This clonotype was counted a few times. The junction differs from germline at one of its ends, possibly a read error. This chain joins TRBV7-1 and TRBJ1-2, with D unclear. TRBV7-1 qualifies as an ORF whose function is uncertain. The CDR3 totals 17 residues. The CDR3 DNA follows: TGTGCCAGCAGCGGCATATTTCACGAGGGAAAGACCTATGGCTGCACCTTC. Protein product: CASSGIFHEGKTYGCTF.

The CDR3 DNA reads as TGTGGCAGTTTGAACTATGATAGCCGAAAGACCTATGGCTACACCTTC. This translates into CGSLNYDSRKTYGYTF. The V gene is TRBV8-2, the J gene TRBJ1-2. TRBV8-2 is listed as a pseudogene. The CDR3 extends over 16 amino acids.

This clonotype was detected many times. The chain carries TRBV28 and TRBJ2-2; tentative D call: TRBD1 (5 bases). CDR1 and CDR2 (germline): MDHEN, SYDVKM. V was clipped by 2 bases and J by 7 bases, with 8 bases between them. The CDR3 contains 13 residues. CDR3 bases: TGTGCCAGCAGTTTACAAGGGGTCGGGGAGCTGTTTTTT. This encodes CASSLQGVGELFF.

A note on this clonotype: This could be a read error, since a much larger clone is one nucleotide away. This chain connects TRBV8-2 to TRBJ2-6. TRBV8-2 is listed as a pseudogene. CDR3 length: 17 residues. The CDR3 DNA sequence: TGTGGCAACCAGACCAGGATGACACAAAGTCGGGCCAACGTCCTGACTTTC. It translates to CGNQTRMTQSRANVLTF.

Concerning this clonotype: A much more abundant neighbour one base away suggests this may be a read error. The CDR3 region has the DNA TGTGCCGGCAGCTTCAGACAGAGGTACGAGCAGTACTTC. Translating it yields CAGSFRQRYEQYF. The chain couples TRBV7-9 to TRBJ2-7, with a tentative D call TRBD1 (5 bases). The CDR3 length is 13 residues. The germline V gene encodes CDR1 SEHNR and CDR2 FQNEAQ (reference sequence).

Details on this clonotype: It differs at one base from a far larger clone, so likely a read error. The chain combines TRBV28 with TRBJ2-5, with D perhaps TRBD2 (5 bases). TRBJ2-7 explains the end of the DNA better; the J call may be wrong. The CDR3 is made up of 13 amino acids. CDR1 and CDR2 (germline): MDHEN, SYDVKM. CDR3 nucleotide sequence: TGTACCAGCAGTCCCCCTGGGAGCTACGAGCAGTACTTC. Translation: CTSSPPGSYEQYF.

About this clonotype itself: A read error may be the cause here, since a much bigger clone is one base away. The rearrangement links TRBV5-5 to TRBJ1-2; unclear D gene. Trimming left V 6 bases short and J 4 bases short, with 22 bases between. This CDR3 contains 16 residues. CDR1 is SGHKS, CDR2 YYEKEE, per germline (reference sequence). The CDR3 nucleotides are TGTGCCAGCACTTATAATGTCTCGCGAAAGACCTATGGCTACACCTTC. Its protein product is CASTYNVSRKTYGYTF.

This clonotype was observed many times. The V and J genes are TRBV18 and TRBJ1-2; 10 bases are shared with TRBD1. V was clipped by 0 bases and J by 9 bases; unmatched bases: 13. The V gene's germline CDR1 is KGHSH and CDR2 LQKENI. The CDR3 totals 17 residues. CDR3 bases: TGTGCCAGCTCACCACCCGGGACAGGGGACCTCGGTGGTCGCTACACCTTC. It translates to CASSPPGTGDLGGRYTF. The entire variable domain, with the rest obtained from reference TRBV18 and TRBJ1-2, is as follows: NAGVMQNPRHLVRRRGQEARLRCSPMKGHSHVYWYRQLPEEGLKFMVYLQKENIIDESGMPKERFSAEFPKEGPSILRIQQVVRGDSAAYFCASSPPGTGDLGGRYTFGSGTRLTVV.

This clonotype is a singleton in its sample. A much bigger clone sits one base away, suggesting this may be a read error. The chain has TRBV7-2 and TRBJ2-5; unclear D gene. The J call may not be correct, given that the DNA end is closer to TRBJ2-7. The CDR3 contains 13 residues. CDR1 SGHTA and CDR2 FQGNSA come from the germline V gene. As DNA, the CDR3 is TGTGCCAGCAGCTTAGCTTCACCCTACGAGCAGTACTTC. This codes for CASSLASPYEQYF.

In regard to this clonotype: Since a much larger clone is just one base distant, this may be a read error. The CDR3 region has the DNA TGTGCCGGCAGCTCCTCAGGGCAATTGAACACTGAAGCTTTCTTT. Its translation is CAGSSSGQLNTEAFF. The genes are TRBV3-1 and TRBJ1-1; D is possibly TRBD1 (5 bases). Germline values: CDR1 LGHDT, CDR2 YNNKEL (reference sequence). The CDR3 spans 15 residues.

The sample holds many counts of this clonotype. The rearrangement uses TRBV5-1 and TRBJ2-7, with a possible D match to TRBD2 (6 bases). This CDR3 region has 14 residues. V was clipped by 4 bases and J by 5 bases, with 16 bases between them. Germline lookup yields CDR1 SGHRS and CDR2 YFSETQ. Here the CDR3 reads CASSPGLPWDEQYF. The DNA of the CDR3 is TGCGCCAGCAGCCCGGGACTGCCCTGGGACGAGCAGTACTTC. Full variable domain (outside the CDR3, taken from reference TRBV5-1 and TRBJ2-7): KAGVTQTPRYLIKTRGQQVTLSCSPISGHRSVSWYQQTPGQGLQFLFEYFSETQRNKGNFPGRFSGRQFSNSRSEMNVSTLELGDSALYLCASSPGLPWDEQYFGPGTRLTVT.

This clonotype was counted many times. This chain joins TRBV5-1 and TRBJ1-2; D remains unclear. This CDR3 has 16 amino acids. V was shortened by 7 bases and J by 4 bases, with 23 bases between the two germline ends. The germline gives CDR1 SGHRS, CDR2 YFSETQ. CDR3 loop: CASLSLSVRKTYGYTF. In DNA, the CDR3 is TGCGCCAGCTTGTCGCTATCGGTTCGAAAGACCTATGGCTACACCTTC.

There are a few counts of this clonotype. The CDR3 end shows no conserved phenylalanine or tryptophan, and so a read error is likely. The limits of the CDR3 on the DNA are not certain, so only TCRdb's listed CDR3 is given. The V gene is TRBV29-1, the J gene TRBJ2-1; TRBD2, the table's D call, was not compared with the DNA. The CDR3 spans 11 amino acids, including both terminal residues. The germline CDR1 and CDR2 sequences are SQVTM and ANQGSEA. CDR3 loop: CSEGMGTPSPH.

About this clonotype itself: Given a much more abundant clone one base away, this may be a read error. This is likely a read error, given that the CDR3 carries no conserved phenylalanine or tryptophan at its end. The genes are TRBV5-5 and TRBJ1-2; D perhaps matches TRBD1 (5 bases). CDR1 SGHKS and CDR2 YYEKEE come from the germline V gene (reference sequence). V lost 0 bases to trimming and J lost 7 bases, with 10 bases between them. This CDR3 spans 13 amino acids. CDR3 region: CASSLDRGGGYTL. CDR3 nucleotides: TGTGCCAGCAGCTTGGATAGGGGTGGTGGCTACACCCTC.

The sample holds many counts of this clonotype. The chain combines TRBV28 with TRBJ1-1, with 9 bases identical to TRBD1. Germline V CDR1 and CDR2: MDHEN, SYDVKM. This CDR3 spans 16 amino acids. V trimming: 6 bases; J trimming: 0 bases; junction bases outside the gene matches: 8. In DNA, the CDR3 is TGTGCCAGCAGAGATCTCGACAGGGGGGTGAACACTGAAGCTTTCTTT. The encoded protein is CASRDLDRGVNTEAFF.

This clonotype was recorded many times. The CDR3 DNA sequence: TGTGCCAGCAGGCGAGGGCGCACTGAAGCTTTCTTT. It codes for CASRRGRTEAFF. The chain is built from TRBV27 and TRBJ1-1; D not certain. Germline CDR1 is MNHEY and CDR2 is SMNVEV (reference sequence). Between the trimmed V and J ends, which lost 6 bases and 4 bases, there was a span of 9 bases. The CDR3 extends over 12 amino acids.